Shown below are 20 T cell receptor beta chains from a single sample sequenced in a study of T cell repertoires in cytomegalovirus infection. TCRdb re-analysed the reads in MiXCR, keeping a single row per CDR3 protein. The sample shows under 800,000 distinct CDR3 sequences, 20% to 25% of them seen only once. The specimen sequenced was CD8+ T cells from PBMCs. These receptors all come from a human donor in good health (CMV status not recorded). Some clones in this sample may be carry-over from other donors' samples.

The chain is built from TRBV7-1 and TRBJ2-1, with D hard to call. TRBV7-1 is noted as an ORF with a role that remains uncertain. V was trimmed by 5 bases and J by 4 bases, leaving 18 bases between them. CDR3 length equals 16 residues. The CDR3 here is CASSPAGPPAYNEQFF. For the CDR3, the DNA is TGTGCCAGCAGCCCCGCCGGGCCCCCCGCTTACAATGAGCAGTTCTTC.

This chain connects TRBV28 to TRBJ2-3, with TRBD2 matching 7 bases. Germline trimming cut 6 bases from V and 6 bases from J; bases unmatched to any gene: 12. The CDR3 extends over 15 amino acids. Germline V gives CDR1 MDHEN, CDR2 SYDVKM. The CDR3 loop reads CASRRRLTSADTQYF. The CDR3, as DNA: TGTGCCAGCAGACGCAGACTTACTAGCGCGGATACGCAGTATTTT.

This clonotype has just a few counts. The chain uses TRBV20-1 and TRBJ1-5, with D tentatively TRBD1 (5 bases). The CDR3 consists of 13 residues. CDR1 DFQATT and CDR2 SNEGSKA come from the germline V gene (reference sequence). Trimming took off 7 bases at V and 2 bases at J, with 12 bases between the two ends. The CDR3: CSGTRGGNQPQHF. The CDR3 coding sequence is TGCAGTGGGACCCGGGGGGGCAATCAGCCCCAGCATTTT.

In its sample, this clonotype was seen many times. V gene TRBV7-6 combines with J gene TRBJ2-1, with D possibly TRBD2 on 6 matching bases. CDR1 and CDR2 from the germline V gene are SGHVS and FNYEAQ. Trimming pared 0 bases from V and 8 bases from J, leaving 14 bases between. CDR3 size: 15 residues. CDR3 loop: CASSLAPDSGDEQFF. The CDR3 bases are TGTGCCAGCAGCTTAGCGCCGGATAGCGGTGATGAGCAGTTCTTC.

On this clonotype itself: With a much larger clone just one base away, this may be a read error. The CDR3 here is CASSSDSSTETFF. The DNA for the CDR3 is TGTGCCAGCAGCTCGGACAGCTCCACTGAAACTTTCTTT. The rearrangement uses TRBV7-6 and TRBJ1-1, with D maybe TRBD1 (6 bases). Germline V gene sequence: CDR1 SGHVS, CDR2 FNYEAQ. The CDR3 length is 13 residues.

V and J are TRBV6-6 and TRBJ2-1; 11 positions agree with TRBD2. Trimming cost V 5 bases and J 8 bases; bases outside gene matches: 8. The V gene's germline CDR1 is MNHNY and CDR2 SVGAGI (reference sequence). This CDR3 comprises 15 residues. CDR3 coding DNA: TGTGCCAGCAGTCAACTAGCGGGGGTCGCACATGAGCAGTTCTTC. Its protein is CASSQLAGVAHEQFF.

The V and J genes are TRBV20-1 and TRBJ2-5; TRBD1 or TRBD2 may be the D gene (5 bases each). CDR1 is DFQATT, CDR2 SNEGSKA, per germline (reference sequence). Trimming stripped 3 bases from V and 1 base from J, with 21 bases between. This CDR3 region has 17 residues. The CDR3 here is CSASASVRGRLQETQYF. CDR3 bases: TGCAGTGCTAGTGCCTCCGTTAGGGGACGGCTCCAAGAGACCCAGTACTTC.

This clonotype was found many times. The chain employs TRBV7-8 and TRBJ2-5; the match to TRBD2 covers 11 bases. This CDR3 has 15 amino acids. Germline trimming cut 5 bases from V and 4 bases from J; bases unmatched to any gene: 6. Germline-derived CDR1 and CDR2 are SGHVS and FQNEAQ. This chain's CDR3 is CASSNKTSGVETQYF. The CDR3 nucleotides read TGTGCCAGCAGCAACAAGACTAGCGGGGTAGAGACCCAGTACTTC. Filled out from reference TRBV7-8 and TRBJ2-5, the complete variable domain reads GAGVSQSPRYKVAKRGQDVALRCDPISGHVSLFWYQQALGQGPEFLTYFQNEAQLDKSGLPSDRFFAERPEGSVSTLKIQRTQQEDSAVYLCASSNKTSGVETQYFGPGTRLLVL.

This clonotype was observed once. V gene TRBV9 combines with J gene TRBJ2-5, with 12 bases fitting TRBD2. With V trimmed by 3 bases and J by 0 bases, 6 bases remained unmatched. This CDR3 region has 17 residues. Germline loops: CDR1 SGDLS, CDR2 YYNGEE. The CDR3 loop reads CASSALGLAGDQETQYF. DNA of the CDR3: TGTGCCAGCAGCGCCCTGGGACTAGCGGGCGACCAAGAGACCCAGTACTTC.

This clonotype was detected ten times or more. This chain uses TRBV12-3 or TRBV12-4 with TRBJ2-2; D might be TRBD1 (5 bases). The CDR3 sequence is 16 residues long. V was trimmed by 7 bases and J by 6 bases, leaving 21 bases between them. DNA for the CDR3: TGTGCCAGCACCCCGGACACTGTAATAGGCCCCGGGGAGCTGTTTTTT. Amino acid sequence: CASTPDTVIGPGELFF.

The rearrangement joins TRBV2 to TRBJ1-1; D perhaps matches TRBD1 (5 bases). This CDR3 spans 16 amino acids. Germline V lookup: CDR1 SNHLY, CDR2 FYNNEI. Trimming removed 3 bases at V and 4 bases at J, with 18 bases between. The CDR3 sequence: CASSDRDLGRVTEAFF. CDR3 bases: TGTGCCAGCAGTGACCGGGACCTGGGGAGGGTCACTGAAGCTTTCTTT.

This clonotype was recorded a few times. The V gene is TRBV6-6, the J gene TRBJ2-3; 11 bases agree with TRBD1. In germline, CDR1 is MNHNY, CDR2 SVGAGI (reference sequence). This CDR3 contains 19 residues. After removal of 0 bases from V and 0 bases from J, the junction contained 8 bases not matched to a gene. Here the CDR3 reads CASSYSGTGGPSSTDTQYF. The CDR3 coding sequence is TGTGCCAGCAGTTACTCTGGGACAGGGGGTCCTAGTAGCACAGATACGCAGTATTTT.

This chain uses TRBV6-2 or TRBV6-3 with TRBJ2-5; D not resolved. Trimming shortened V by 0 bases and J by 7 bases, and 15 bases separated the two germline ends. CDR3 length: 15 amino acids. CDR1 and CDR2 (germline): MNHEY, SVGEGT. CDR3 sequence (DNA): TGTGCCAGCAGTTACTCGCCTCTTCCGTTAGGGACCCAGTACTTC. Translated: CASSYSPLPLGTQYF.

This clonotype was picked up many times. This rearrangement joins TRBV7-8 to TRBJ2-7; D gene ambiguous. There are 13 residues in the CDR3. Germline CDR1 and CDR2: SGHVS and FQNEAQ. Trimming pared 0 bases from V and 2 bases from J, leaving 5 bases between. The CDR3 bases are TGTGCCAGCAGCTTAGCCTACGCCTACGAGCAGTACTTC. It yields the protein CASSLAYAYEQYF.

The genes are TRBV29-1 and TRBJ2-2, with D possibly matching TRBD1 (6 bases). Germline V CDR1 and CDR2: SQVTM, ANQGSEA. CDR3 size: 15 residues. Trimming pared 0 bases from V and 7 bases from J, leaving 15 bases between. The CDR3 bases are TGCAGCGTTGAAGACAGGGGTTTGGGGAACGGGGAGCTGTTTTTT. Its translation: CSVEDRGLGNGELFF.

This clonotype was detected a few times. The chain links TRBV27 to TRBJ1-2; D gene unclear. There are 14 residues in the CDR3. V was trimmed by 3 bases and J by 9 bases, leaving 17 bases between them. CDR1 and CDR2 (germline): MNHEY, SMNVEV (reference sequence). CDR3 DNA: TGTGCCAGCAGTTTTATTGGGGAAGCTCCTAGCTACACCTTC. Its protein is CASSFIGEAPSYTF.

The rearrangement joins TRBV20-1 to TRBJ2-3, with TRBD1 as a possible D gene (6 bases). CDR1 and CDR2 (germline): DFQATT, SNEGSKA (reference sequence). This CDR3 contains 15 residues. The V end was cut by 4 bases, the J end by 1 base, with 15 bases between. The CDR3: CSATGQTERTDTQYF. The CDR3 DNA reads TGCAGTGCTACCGGACAGACAGAACGCACAGATACGCAGTATTTT.

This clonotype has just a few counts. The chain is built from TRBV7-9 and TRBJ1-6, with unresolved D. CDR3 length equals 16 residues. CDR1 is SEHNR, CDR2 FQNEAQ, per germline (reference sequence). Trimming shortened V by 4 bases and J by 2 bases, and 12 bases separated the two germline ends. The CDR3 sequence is CASSSRTDPYNSPLHF. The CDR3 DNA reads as TGTGCCAGCAGCTCCAGGACTGATCCCTATAATTCACCCCTCCACTTT.

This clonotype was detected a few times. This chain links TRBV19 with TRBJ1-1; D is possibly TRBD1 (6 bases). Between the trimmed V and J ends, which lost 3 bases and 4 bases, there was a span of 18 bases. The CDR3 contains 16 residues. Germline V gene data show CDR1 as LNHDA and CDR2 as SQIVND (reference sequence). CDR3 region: CASSMRGRDGVTEAFF. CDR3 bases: TGTGCCAGTAGTATGCGGGGGCGGGACGGGGTCACTGAAGCTTTCTTT.

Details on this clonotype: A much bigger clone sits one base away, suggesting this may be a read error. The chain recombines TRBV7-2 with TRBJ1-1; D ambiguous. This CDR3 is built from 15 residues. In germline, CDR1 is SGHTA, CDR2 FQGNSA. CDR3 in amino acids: CVSSSSGALYTEAFF. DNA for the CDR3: TGTGTCAGCAGCTCATCCGGAGCCCTTTACACTGAAGCTTTCTTT. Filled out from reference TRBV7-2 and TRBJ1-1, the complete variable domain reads GAGVSQSPSNKVTEKGKDVELRCDPISGHTALYWYRQSLGQGLEFLIYFQGNSAPDKSGLPSDRFSAERTGGSVSTLTIQRTQQEDSAVYLCVSSSSGALYTEAFFGQGTRLTVV.